Shown below are 3 T cell receptor beta chains from a single sample sequenced in a study of T cell clonality in common variable immunodeficiency. Assay: immunoSEQ multiplex PCR; the TCRdb copy retains only in-frame clones and omits some. The sample contains roughly 29,000 clones, none of them singletons. Sequenced sample: peripheral blood mononuclear cells. The receptors here all came from a person aged 18 to 75 in good health.

This clone has a count of ten or more. The CDR3 end lies 3 residues beyond the end of the read and is filled in from the germline J gene. The chain couples TRBV13 to TRBJ2-5, with 12 bases lining up with TRBD2. Trimming cost V 5 bases and J 0 bases; bases outside gene matches: 4. This CDR3 region has 16 residues. Looked up from germline, CDR1 is PRHDT and CDR2 is FYEKMQ (reference sequence). The sequenced CDR3 bases are TGTGCCAGCAGCGCAGGGACTAGCGGGTACCAAGAGACC. This codes for CASSAGTSGYQET. The complete CDR3 protein is CASSAGTSGYQETQYF.

This clone was counted a few times. The read terminates 3 residues before the CDR3 end, so the remaining end is supplied by the germline J gene. V is TRBV18 and J is TRBJ1-2; the match to TRBD1 covers 8 bases. There are 17 residues in the CDR3. Germline trimming cut 6 bases from V and 0 bases from J; bases unmatched to any gene: 12. Germline CDR1 reads KGHSH; CDR2 reads LQKENI. Incomplete CDR3 DNA: TGTGCCAGCTCGCCCGGTACCGGGACAGGTTCTAACTATGGC. Translation: CASSPGTGTGSNYG. The CDR3 as a whole reads CASSPGTGTGSNYGYTF.

As concerns this clone: The read halts 3 residues ahead of the CDR3 end, with the missing end drawn from the germline J gene. The gene calls are TRBV11-3 and TRBJ2-6, with D unclear. V gave up 5 bases and J gave up 0 bases, with 2 bases separating them. The CDR3 is 13 amino acids. In germline, CDR1 is SGHNT, CDR2 YENEEA. The DNA read from the CDR3 is TGTGCCAGCAGCCACTCTGGGGCCAACGTC. Translation: CASSHSGANV. The full CDR3 sequence reads CASSHSGANVLTF.